This T cell receptor beta chain derives from a study of T cell responses to AZD1222 COVID-19 vaccine. Study summary: Second doses that came at about 4 or about 12 weeks were put together. Broader study findings: Repertoires were obtained solely post-peak T cell response. Vaccination with two AZD1222 doses was followed by a rise in Spike-specific TCR breadth and depth.

This clone was observed a few times. The antigen remains unidentified. With V trimmed by 2 bases and J by 1 base, 1 base remained unmatched. CDR3 length equals 14 residues. Germline V gene lookup returns CDR1 SGHTA and CDR2 FQGNSA. Only in-frame clones appear in the TCRdb table, and some are missing; sequencing was by immunoSEQ multiplex PCR. This sample has approximately 92,000 clones, with nearly 90% found just once. The receptor was isolated from an adult in good health. The chain employs TRBV7-2 and TRBJ1-1; TRBD1 agrees at 7 bases. The sequencing here drew on peripheral blood, taken on day 0 of AZD1222 vaccination. CDR3: CASSLNRGNTEAFF. DNA for the CDR3: TGTGCCAGCAGCTTAAACAGGGGGAACACTGAAGCTTTCTTT.